This TCR beta chain was retrieved from a study of post-analysis software for immune sequencing data (dated by TCRdb to 2013 to 2016). The study in broad terms: Recorded disease courses included relapsing-remitting, secondary progressive and progressive-relapsing multiple sclerosis, with some patients lacking subtype annotation. A subset of samples was prepared in parallel using single-end sample barcoding, then pooled and co-amplified after Illumina adapter ligation. The multiple sclerosis patient repertoires were compared with roughly twelve previously published healthy control repertoires from donors aged 6 to 25 years.

This clonotype was detected a few times. Its target antigen remains unknown. Per-base quality was not reported, and no clone a single base away is much larger than it. Cut back by 6 bases and 5 bases, the V and J ends lie 13 bases apart. The CDR3 measures 13 amino acids from cysteine to phenylalanine. Kept here is only the CDR3 DNA, which spans 39 bases and is read in frame from base 1. Taken from the germline V gene (reference sequence), the CDR1 and CDR2 loops are MNHEY and SMNVEV. To demonstrate the VDJtools post-analysis software, TCR beta repertoires were profiled from the peripheral blood of about 13 young patients with multiple sclerosis. Multiple sclerosis patients were children and adolescents aged about 6 to 15 years. The paper as a whole reports these results and caveats: Normalized Chao1 diversity was significantly lower in multiple sclerosis patients than controls, suggesting substantial peripheral T-cell clonal expansion. Direct clustering with F measure showed strong co-clustering of samples prepared in the same batch, prompting a batch-effect correction. Four to six TRBV segments, including TRBV5-6, TRBV5-1 and TRBV20-1, were significantly more frequent in patients than controls. The control group was slightly older than the multiple sclerosis patient group.

Library preparation used PCR. For sequencing, an Illumina HiSeq 2500 was employed. Unique molecular identifiers were incorporated into TCR beta cDNA libraries to reduce PCR and sequencing biases. Some 500,000 cDNA molecules were obtained per 1 to 10 million input T cells, so each molecule approximated one T cell. The same protocol used for the earlier healthy control dataset was applied to prepare and sequence the patient libraries. Within a given batch, samples were prepared together, multiplexed and sequenced on the same HiSeq lane. The published analysis was carried out like this. Raw barcoded reads were processed with MIGEC, and single-read molecular identifier groups were discarded before consensus assembly and CDR3 extraction. VDJtools was used for post-analysis of the clonotype tables, with diversity normalized by down-sampling every dataset to the smallest sample size. Repertoire overlap clustering matched CDR3 amino acid but not nucleotide sequences to correct batch-related cross-sample contamination. TCRdb redid the processing of the public reads, applying fastp at Q25 and MiXCR, and retained in-frame beta chains. Each CDR3 protein appears once, grouped with its most common genes and DNA. TCRdb assigned the V and J calls; the authors' analysis was not used. The sample has hundreds of thousands of distinct CDR3 sequences on record, less than 40% of them singletons. Jointly, the top ten make up around an eighth of the sample.

The sequencing sample was made of blood. This TCR came from a girl aged 10-17 years with multiple sclerosis. The chain couples TRBV27 to TRBJ1-1, and TRBD1 may be the D gene, going by 6 matching bases. The CDR3 in this case is CASRPTGWTEAFF. The bases read TGTGCCAGCAGGCCCACAGGGTGGACTGAAGCTTTCTTT.